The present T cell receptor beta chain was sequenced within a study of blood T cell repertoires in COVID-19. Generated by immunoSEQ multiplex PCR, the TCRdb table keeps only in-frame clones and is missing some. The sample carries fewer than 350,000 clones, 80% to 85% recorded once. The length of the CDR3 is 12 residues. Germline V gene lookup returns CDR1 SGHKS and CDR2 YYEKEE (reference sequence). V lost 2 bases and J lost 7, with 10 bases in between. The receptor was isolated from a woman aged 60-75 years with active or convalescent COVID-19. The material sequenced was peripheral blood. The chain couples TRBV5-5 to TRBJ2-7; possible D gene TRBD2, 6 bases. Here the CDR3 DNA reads TGTGCCAGCAGCTTCGCGGGACGGGAGCAGTACTTC. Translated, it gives CASSFAGREQYF.